This section outlines one T cell receptor (beta chain) sequence together with its context. Its antigen is not yet known. Nothing much larger sits one base from this clone, and base qualities are not available. Counted from cysteine to phenylalanine, this CDR3 has 15 amino acids. Only the CDR3 DNA stays, 45 bases, in frame from base 1. Based on the germline V gene, the CDR1 and CDR2 sequences are SGHRS and YFSETQ. The junction carries 12 bases between V and J, which are trimmed by 0 bases and 2 bases respectively. Libraries were built with the immunoSEQ multiplex PCR assay. For the multiplex PCR, a mixture combining 60 forward primers for TCR Vbeta segments and 13 reverse primers for TCR Jbeta segments was used. The CDR3 region of rearranged TCR beta genes was amplified from genomic DNA by a multiplex PCR assay. The Illumina HiSeq System was used to sequence the amplified TCR beta libraries as 87-base-pair reads. Per the original workflow: A later analysis counted tens of millions of unique TCR beta chains across the 650 to 700 repertoires, and approximately 11 million of these chains were shared by at least two donors. To remove PCR and sequencing errors, raw reads were error-corrected and collapsed into unique sequences using a nearest-neighbor algorithm that merged closely related sequences. V, D and J gene segments were assigned by aligning CDR3 sequences to IMGT reference sequences. For a sequence to be retained, at least a six-nucleotide match to both a V gene segment and a J gene segment was required. Rearrangements were classified as productive when the CDR3 lacked stop codons and remained in frame with V and J, and all other rearrangements were classified as non-productive. CDR3 was defined by IMGT convention, running from the second conserved V-encoded cysteine to the conserved J-encoded phenylalanine. In an earlier analysis of around 600 of the donors, sequences lacking an unambiguous match to a single V gene segment were excluded. An earlier analysis of roughly 590 of the donors called V segments functional above 56.7% productive rearrangements and segregating when the between-donor standard deviation exceeded 5%. A statistical classification framework was built to diagnose cytomegalovirus status from the catalog of TCR beta chain sequences. V and J gene assignment, in a later analysis, came from comparing TCR nucleotide sequences with IMGT/GENE-DB human TR gene sequences. The TCRdist pipeline was used in a later analysis to assign CDR3 sequences and most-parsimonious VDJ recombination scenarios. In a later analysis, every TCR beta chain was defined by the combination of its CDR3 amino acid sequence and its V-gene family, and reads without a unique V-gene family were dropped. To address suspected cross-contamination and a sequencing artifact, a later analysis removed some 620 highly shared, low-generation-probability nucleotide sequences. For each public chain, a later analysis derived a clonal expansion index from normalized ranks of inferred template counts within each repertoire. Generation probabilities in a later analysis came from a VDJ recombination model fitted to out-of-frame rearrangements, and those results were checked against IGoR. In a later analysis, hypergeometric tests were used to score TCR-TCR, TCR-HLA and TCR-CMV co-occurrence, with a repertoire-size bias correction applied to TCR pairs. A later analysis estimated false discovery rates by permuting HLA or CMV assignments 20 times. In a later analysis, co-occurring TCRs were grouped using DBSCAN, with TCRdist sequence similarity added in when clustering inside HLA-allele-positive subsets. Co-occurrence clustering excluded repertoires with fewer than 30,000 or more than 120,000 public chains, plus five with anomalous nucleotide sharing. In TCRdb, the immuneACCESS table is reduced to in-frame sequences with V and J assigned. These tables do not hold every clone; where another copy was compared, an unresolved V gene accounts for under half, and the others remain unexplained. V and J calls plus clone size are reproduced from that table; the DNA served to infer D and trimming. The sample has 95,000 to 100,000 clones on record, 60% to 85% of them singletons. Under 11% of the sample rests with the top ten.

The cohort comprised 666 healthy bone marrow donors. At the time of sampling, all cohort members were nominally healthy, though unrecorded immune exposures were likely present. The donor tested CMV seronegative and was one of the 352 seronegative cohort members. A peripheral blood sample was provided by each donor, and peripheral blood mononuclear cells were used for TCR beta sequencing. Genomic DNA was extracted from the blood cell samples with the Qiagen DNeasy Blood Extraction Kit. This sample stems from a study of cytomegalovirus exposure and HLA in healthy donors (dated 2017 in TCRdb). Notes on the research overall: An earlier analysis of several hundred of the donors reported more than 250 Gb of sequence data and 100 million to 140 million unique TCR beta sequences from around 200 million T cells. A later genetic analysis took genome-wide SNP genotypes for about 55% of the 666 donors and used that subset as a discovery cohort. An earlier analysis of nearly 600 of the donors applied high-throughput TCR beta sequencing to assess whether each TCR beta V gene segment acted as functional or pseudogenic. Across 300 to 500 genotyped donors of the cohort, an average of approximately 220,000 unique TCR beta nucleotide sequences per donor were sequenced, and 15% to 20% of those sequences were non-productive. In a later analysis, previously published TCR beta repertoires from 500 to 750 donors were re-analyzed and high-resolution HLA genotyping was added so that TCR occurrence patterns could be studied. A few DR-DQ haplotypes were handled as single units for association and clustering because linkage in the cohort was strong. Both class I and class II loci were covered by HLA typing, at four-digit resolution. Donor age, sex, ethnicity and CMV serostatus were compiled together with the repertoire data. The study was designed to test whether signatures of past pathogen exposure could be identified by cataloging public T cell receptors. Rather than using new phenotypic data, the later analysis identified candidate immune exposures from TCR beta sequences and from how often those sequences occurred across donors. Among the roughly 400 genotyped donors, around 81% belonged to the genetic ancestry cluster associated with self-reported Caucasian donors. About 300 gigabases of sequencing data and 70 million to 85 million unique TCR sequences were included in an early release covering about 620 HLA-typed donors. All discovery cohort repertoires had been generated using a single sequencing platform. Along with the approximately 650-subject first cohort, a separate validation cohort of over 90 different subjects was used. To predict cytomegalovirus infection status, the study combined high-throughput TCR immunosequencing, statistical association of individual TCRs with disease status, and machine learning. Typing coverage varied by locus: about 629-640 donors for A, B, C, DRB1 and DQB1; approximately 560 for DQA1; over 600 for DPA1; approximately 470 for DPB1. The study profiled the T cell repertoires of hundreds of subjects by immunosequencing and related them to cytomegalovirus serostatus. The full study reports these points: Because HLA typing was missing for some donors at each locus, association tests included only the typed subset. According to a later genetic analysis, donors in an Asian-associated ancestry cluster had fewer N-insertions in productive TCRs than the approximately 650-donor mean. A later analysis found that most CMV-associated TCR beta chains appeared HLA-restricted, with HLA associations seemingly driven largely by CMV exposure. Some IMGT-functional V segments, including TRBV6-2 and TRBV6-3, could not be distinguished by the 87-base-pair reads and were therefore excluded. Three of the identified cytomegalovirus-associated TCR beta chains were confirmed in vitro to be specific for cytomegalovirus antigens. The authors suggested that the approach could potentially be extended to other disease states and immunological phenotypes. In a later analysis, over 15,000 TCR beta sequences were associated with specific HLA alleles at a false discovery rate of 0.05. Compared with equally common non-associated chains, HLA-associated TCR beta chains in a later analysis were more clonally expanded and had lower generation probabilities. In an earlier analysis of 587 of the donors, most TCR beta V segments were observed in productive rearrangements about 90% or about 30% of the time, broadly matching IMGT annotations. Presence/absence analyses assumed roughly uniform sequencing depth across donors, an assumption that may not hold. The classifier was reported to diagnose cytomegalovirus status with high specificity and sensitivity in both the original and validation cohorts. A further reported finding was that TCR beta sequences accurately predicted the HLA-A and HLA-B alleles for most subjects in the first cohort. In the study, 150 to 200 TCR beta chains were listed as associated with cytomegalovirus. A later genetic analysis associated a missense DCLRE1C variant with V-gene and J-gene trimming of TCR beta chains, and an independent cohort replicated the association. Strong co-occurrence of HLA alleles, especially DR and DQ, made assigning TCR associations to individual alleles difficult. Linkage disequilibrium might explain the correlated functional status among segregating V segments, but an unknown experimental factor could not be ruled out. The earlier analysis of almost 600 of the donors excluded some 15 rarely observed V segments, including chromosome 9 orphons, because counts were too low. While some public TCRs were present in many individuals, most TCR sequences turned up only very rarely across donors. A later analysis reported that several top co-occurrence clusters appeared linked to parvovirus B19, influenza, CMV and Epstein-Barr virus. A later analysis found that TCR association rates varied across HLA loci, with DRB1 alleles showing the most associated TCRs and HLA-C alleles the fewest. CMV serostatus was the only immune exposure information available for the cohort. The sequencing pipeline was judged likely to have produced a cluster of highly shared sequence variants as a technical artifact. The cohort was sequenced for TCR beta chains only, and without alpha or paired-chain data the features that could be detected were limited.

The receptor chain draws on TRBV5-1 and TRBJ2-7; the D gene is unclear. This clonotype was obtained from a man in his fifties in good health and CMV-seronegative. The material sequenced was PBMCs. For the CDR3, the sequence is CASSLGGVGAYEQYF. The DNA reads as follows: TGCGCCAGCAGCTTGGGCGGAGTAGGCGCCTACGAGCAGTACTTC. Where the CDR3 stops, the reference TRBV5-1 and TRBJ2-7 genes take over; the full variable domain is KAGVTQTPRYLIKTRGQQVTLSCSPISGHRSVSWYQQTPGQGLQFLFEYFSETQRNKGNFPGRFSGRQFSNSRSEMNVSTLELGDSALYLCASSLGGVGAYEQYFGPGTRLTVT.